Listed below are T cell receptor beta chains from one sample, sequenced in a study of blood T cells in healthy people across ages. MiXCR, applied by TCRdb to the 5' RACE reads, yields one record per CDR3 protein. The sample has about 500,000 distinct CDR3 sequences, around 24% seen once. The data were also submitted as part of a second study, on T cells of mothers and their children.

Sequenced material: blood. Every receptor here comes from a boy younger than 18 in good health. Each CDR3 is given with its conserved first and last residue. A D gene is named only where the DNA matches it firmly. Clone size, where shown, is once, few, many, or a class for clones that have expanded.

>20|TRBV5-3|few|TRBJ2-4|NA
TGTGCCAGAAGCTTTGGGTTGGACGAGATTTGGCGGATAGCGACGGACATTCAGTACTTC
CARSFGLDEIWRIATDIQYF
>13|TRBV29-1|NA|TRBJ2-5|NA
TGCAGCGTCCGGGACACTCCACAAGAGACCCAGTACTTC
CSVRDTPQETQYF
>16|TRBV4-3|NA|TRBJ2-1|NA
TGCGCCAGCAGCCAAGAAGACGGGGACTCCAACAATGAGCAGTTCTTC
CASSQEDGDSNNEQFF
>15|TRBV6-2/TRBV6-3|few|TRBJ2-5|TRBD2
TGTGCCAGCGATTCACGCGGGAGGCTCCAAGAGACCCAGTACTTC
CASDSRGRLQETQYF
>15|TRBV28|NA|TRBJ1-6|TRBD1
TGTGCCAGCAGTTCCCCAGGGGGCAGGAATTCACCCCTCCACTTT
CASSSPGGRNSPLHF
>15|TRBV6-1|NA|TRBJ1-5|TRBD1
TGTGCCAGCAGTTTGACAGGGGAAAATAATCAGCCCCAGCATTTT
CASSLTGENNQPQHF
>16|TRBV4-3|NA|TRBJ2-4|NA
TGCGCCAGCAGCCAAGTAAGCGGAGGAGCCAAAAACATTCAGTACTTC
CASSQVSGGAKNIQYF
>16|TRBV4-3|NA|TRBJ1-2|NA
TGCGCCAGCAGCCCCAAACCTATTCAGGGAAGCTATGGCTACACCTTC
CASSPKPIQGSYGYTF
>17|TRBV4-2|few|TRBJ2-7|NA
TGTGCCAGCAGCCATCAAGGGGAGGGGGTGGCTTCCTACGAGCAGTACTTC
CASSHQGEGVASYEQYF
>16|TRBV12-3/TRBV12-4|few|TRBJ2-4|NA
TGTGCCAGCAGCGACCCTACTCCAGGGACCAAAAACATTCAGTACTTC
CASSDPTPGTKNIQYF
>13|TRBV6-5|few|TRBJ2-7|NA
TGTGCCAGCAGTTCCCAATTTGGCTTAGCGCAGAACTTC
CASSSQFGLAQNF
>13|TRBV15|few|TRBJ2-5|NA
TGTGCCACCAGCAGTAGGCAGGGGAAGACCCAGTACTTC
CATSSRQGKTQYF
>14|TRBV28|NA|TRBJ2-3|NA
TGTGCCACCCTCGGGCCCTTCGGGAGAGATACGCAGTATTTT
CATLGPFGRDTQYF
>14|TRBV20-1|NA|TRBJ2-3|TRBD2
TGCAGTGCCCCCGGGGAGGGGAGCACAGATACGCAGTATTTT
CSAPGEGSTDTQYF
>15|TRBV29-1|few|TRBJ1-2|TRBD1
TGCAGCGTTGAAGATCCTCCCAGGGGGGTCGGTGGCTACACCTTC
CSVEDPPRGVGGYTF
>16|TRBV9|NA|TRBJ2-2|NA
TGTGCCAGCAGCGGCATGGTAGGGGGGGCGATCGGGGAGCTGTTTTTT
CASSGMVGGAIGELFF
>14|TRBV29-1|few|TRBJ2-5|TRBD1
TGCAGCGTCTTGGACAGGGGGCGCGTGGAGACCCAGTACTTC
CSVLDRGRVETQYF
>13|TRBV10-3|NA|TRBJ1-4|NA
TGTGCCATCAGTGAGGGTTTTTATGAAAAACTGTTTTTT
CAISEGFYEKLFF
>13|TRBV28|many|TRBJ1-1|NA
TGTGCCAGCAGACCAAGGGGAAACACTGAAGCTTTCTTT
CASRPRGNTEAFF
>15|TRBV7-2|NA|TRBJ1-2|TRBD1
TGTGCCAGCAGCTTAGATCGGGACAGGACCTATGGCTACACCTTC
CASSLDRDRTYGYTF
>14|TRBV11-2|NA|TRBJ2-2|NA
TGTGCCAGCAGCTTTATCCTAGGGACCGGGGAGCTGTTTTTT
CASSFILGTGELFF
>17|TRBV28|many|TRBJ2-5|TRBD2
TGTGCCAGCAGTTTTGGACAAGTCCAGCGGGGGCAAGAGACCCAGTACTTC
CASSFGQVQRGQETQYF
>14|TRBV20-1|few|TRBJ2-3|NA
TGCAGTGCCATGATAGCAGTGGGGTCAGATACGCAGTATTTT
CSAMIAVGSDTQYF
>23|TRBV29-1|NA|TRBJ2-3|TRBD2
TGCAGCGCTGAAGATGGACTAGCGGGAGATATATACGCCCCCGTGAAGAGCACAGATACGCAGTATTTT
CSAEDGLAGDIYAPVKSTDTQYF